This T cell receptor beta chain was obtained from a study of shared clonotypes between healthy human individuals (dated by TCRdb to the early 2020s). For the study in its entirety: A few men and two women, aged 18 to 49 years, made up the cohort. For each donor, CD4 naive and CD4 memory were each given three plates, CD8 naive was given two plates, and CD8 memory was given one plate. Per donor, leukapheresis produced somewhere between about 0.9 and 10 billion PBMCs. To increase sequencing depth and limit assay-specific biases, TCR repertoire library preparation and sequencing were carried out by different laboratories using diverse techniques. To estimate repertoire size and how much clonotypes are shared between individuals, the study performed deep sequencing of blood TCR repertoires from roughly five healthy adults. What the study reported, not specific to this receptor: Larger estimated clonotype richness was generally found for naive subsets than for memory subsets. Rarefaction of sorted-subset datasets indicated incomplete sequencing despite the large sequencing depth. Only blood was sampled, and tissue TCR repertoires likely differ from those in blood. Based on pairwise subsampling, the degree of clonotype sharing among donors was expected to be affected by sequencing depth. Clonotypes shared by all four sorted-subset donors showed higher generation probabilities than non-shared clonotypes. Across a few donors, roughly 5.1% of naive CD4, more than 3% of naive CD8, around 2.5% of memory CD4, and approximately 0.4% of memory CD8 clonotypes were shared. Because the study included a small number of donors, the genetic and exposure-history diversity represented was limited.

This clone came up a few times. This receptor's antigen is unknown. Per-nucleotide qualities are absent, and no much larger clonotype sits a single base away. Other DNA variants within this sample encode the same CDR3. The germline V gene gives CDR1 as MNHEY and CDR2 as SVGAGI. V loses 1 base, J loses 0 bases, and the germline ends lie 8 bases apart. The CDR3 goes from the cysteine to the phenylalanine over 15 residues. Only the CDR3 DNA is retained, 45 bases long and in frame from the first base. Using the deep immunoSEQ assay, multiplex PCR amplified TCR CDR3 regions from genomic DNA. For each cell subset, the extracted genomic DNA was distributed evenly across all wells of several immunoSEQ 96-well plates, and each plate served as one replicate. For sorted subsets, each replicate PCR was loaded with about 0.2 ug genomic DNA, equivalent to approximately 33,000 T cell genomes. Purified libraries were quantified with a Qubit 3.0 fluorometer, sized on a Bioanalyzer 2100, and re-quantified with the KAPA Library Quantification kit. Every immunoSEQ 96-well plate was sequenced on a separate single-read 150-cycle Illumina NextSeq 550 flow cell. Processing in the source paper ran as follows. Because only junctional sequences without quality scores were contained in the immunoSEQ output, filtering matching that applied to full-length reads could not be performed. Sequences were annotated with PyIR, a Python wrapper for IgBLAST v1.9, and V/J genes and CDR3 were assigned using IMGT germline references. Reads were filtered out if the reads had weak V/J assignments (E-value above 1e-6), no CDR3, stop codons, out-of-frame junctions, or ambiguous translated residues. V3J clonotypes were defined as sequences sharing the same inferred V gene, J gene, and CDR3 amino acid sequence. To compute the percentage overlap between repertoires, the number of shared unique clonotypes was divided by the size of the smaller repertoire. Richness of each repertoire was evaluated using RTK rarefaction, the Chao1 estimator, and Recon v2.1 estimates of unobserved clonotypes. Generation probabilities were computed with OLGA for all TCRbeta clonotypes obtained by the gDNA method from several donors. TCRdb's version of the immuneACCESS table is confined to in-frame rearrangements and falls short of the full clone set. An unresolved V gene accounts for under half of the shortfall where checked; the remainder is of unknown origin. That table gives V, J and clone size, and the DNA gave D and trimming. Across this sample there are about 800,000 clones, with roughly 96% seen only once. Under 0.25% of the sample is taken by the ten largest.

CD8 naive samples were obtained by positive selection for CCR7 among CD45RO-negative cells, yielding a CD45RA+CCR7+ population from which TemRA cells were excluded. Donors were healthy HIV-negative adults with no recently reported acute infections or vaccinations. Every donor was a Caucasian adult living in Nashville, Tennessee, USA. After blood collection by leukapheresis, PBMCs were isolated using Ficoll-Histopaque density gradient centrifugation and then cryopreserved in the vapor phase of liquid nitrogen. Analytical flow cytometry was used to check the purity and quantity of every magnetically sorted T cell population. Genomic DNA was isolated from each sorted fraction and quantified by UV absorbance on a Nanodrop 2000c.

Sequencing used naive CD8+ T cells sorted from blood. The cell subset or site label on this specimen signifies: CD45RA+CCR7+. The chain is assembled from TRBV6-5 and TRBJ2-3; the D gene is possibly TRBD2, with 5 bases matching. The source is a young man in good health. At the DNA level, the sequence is TGTGCCAGCAGTTACTTCGGCGGGAGCACAGATACGCAGTATTTT. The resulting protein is CASSYFGGSTDTQYF.